Listed below are T cell receptor beta chains from one sample, sequenced in a study of vaccination and CD4 T cells after COVID-19. The antigens these receptors bind are not known. One entry per CDR3 protein, called by TCRdb with MiXCR from the PCR reads. Found here are around 19,000 distinct CDR3 sequences, 48% of them singletons; the top ten hold over 5%. The sequencing input was CD4+ T cells from blood, cultured in vitro. The receptor source for this set is a human donor who had recovered from COVID-19. Each CDR3 is given with its conserved first and last residue. Fields, in order: clone size, J gene, V gene, D gene, CDR3 DNA, CDR3 protein. A D gene is named only where the DNA matches it firmly. The size field is filled for only some rows; it gives once, few, many or a size class.

.,TRBJ1-4,TRBV20-1,TRBD1,TGCAGTGCGGACGGACAGGGTAAAGAAAAACTGTTTTTT,CSADGQGKEKLFF
.,TRBJ2-5,TRBV28,.,TGTGCCAGCACCCCAGGAGACACTCAAGAGACCCAGTACTTC,CASTPGDTQETQYF
few,TRBJ1-1,TRBV5-1,.,TGCGCCAGCAGCAAGGACAGTGGAAGGCCTGAAGCTTTCTTT,CASSKDSGRPEAFF
.,TRBJ1-5,TRBV18,.,TGTGCCAGCTCTCGTAACCGGGACGATCAGCCCCAGCATTTT,CASSRNRDDQPQHF
.,TRBJ2-3,TRBV2,.,TGTGCCAGCAGCGAAGCGTTCGCTAGCACAGATACGCAGTATTTT,CASSEAFASTDTQYF
.,TRBJ2-7,TRBV5-4,TRBD2,TGTGCCAGCAGCTCGAGACTAGCGGCTCAGCACGAGCAGTACTTC,CASSSRLAAQHEQYF
.,TRBJ2-3,TRBV25-1,.,TGTGCCAGCCAAAGGAGGCTAATCATTAGCACAGATACGCAGTATTTT,CASQRRLIISTDTQYF
.,TRBJ2-7,TRBV30,.,TGTGCCTGGAGTGAGGAGGGGGGGAAGTACTTC,CAWSEEGGKYF
.,TRBJ1-1,TRBV7-9,.,TGTGCCAGCAGCCCATTCTTGTTTGCCTCTGGGGGGGGGGACACTGAAGCTTTCTTT,CASSPFLFASGGGDTEAFF
few,TRBJ2-2,TRBV4-1,.,TGCGCCAGCAGCCGCCTTTCATGGGGGCGGACCGGGGAGCTGTTTTTT,CASSRLSWGRTGELFF
.,TRBJ2-1,TRBV20-1,.,TGCAGTGCTAGAGATCCGGGGAGCCCCTTGGGCTCCTACAATGAGCAGTTCTTC,CSARDPGSPLGSYNEQFF
few,TRBJ1-5,TRBV7-8,TRBD1,TGTGCCAGCAGCTTACAACAGGGGACCCTAGGGCCCCAGCATTTT,CASSLQQGTLGPQHF
few,TRBJ1-2,TRBV4-1,.,TGCGCCAGCACTCCATCCCCCGTTAGGACAGCGGGAGGCTACACCTTC,CASTPSPVRTAGGYTF
.,TRBJ2-1,TRBV21-1,.,TGTGCCAGCAGCAAAAGGGGGAGCTCCTACAATGAGCAGTTCTTC,CASSKRGSSYNEQFF
.,TRBJ2-2,TRBV6-5,TRBD1,TGTGCCAGCAGTTTTTTCCCGGGACAGGGGGCTACCGGGGAGCTGTTTTTT,CASSFFPGQGATGELFF
.,TRBJ2-7,TRBV7-3,.,TGTGCCAGCAGCTTAAATTCGGGCGAGCAGTACTTC,CASSLNSGEQYF
few,TRBJ2-7,TRBV27,TRBD2,TGTGCCAGCACCCGGGTGGGGGGGGGAGAGCAGTACTTC,CASTRVGGGEQYF
few,TRBJ1-5,TRBV28,.,TGTGCCAGCAGTTTTACAGGGACCTATAATCAGCCCCAGCATTTT,CASSFTGTYNQPQHF
.,TRBJ1-5,TRBV14,.,TGTGCCAGCAGCCAGGGGGATGATCAGCCCCAGCATTTT,CASSQGDDQPQHF
.,TRBJ2-2,TRBV7-9,.,TGTGCCAGCAGGGACAAGAACACCGGGGAGCTGTTTTTT,CASRDKNTGELFF
.,TRBJ1-2,TRBV9,.,TGTGCCAGCAGCGTAGCGTCTGGGGAGAACTATGGCTACACCTTC,CASSVASGENYGYTF
.,TRBJ2-5,TRBV21-1,.,TGTGCCAGCAGCAAAGGGGGTAGGACGGGCCAAGAGACCCAGTACTTC,CASSKGGRTGQETQYF